Listed here are 25 T cell receptor beta chains from one sample, sequenced in a study of blood T cell repertoires in COVID-19. Data came from immunoSEQ multiplex PCR; TCRdb stores just in-frame clones and leaves some out. The sample gives about 200,000 clones, 80% to 85% of which show up once; around 7% is in the top ten. Input material: PBMCs or T cells enriched from blood (not recorded which). The receptors stem from a man in his forties who had recovered from COVID-19.

This clone was observed once. The chain uses TRBV10-3 and TRBJ2-1, with TRBD1 matching over 9 bases. V lost 7 bases and J lost 1; bases outside the gene matches: 5. The length of the CDR3 is 15 residues. Germline-derived CDR1 and CDR2 are ENHRY and SYGVKD. CDR3 bases: TGTGCCATCACCAGGGACAGGGAATCCTACAATGAGCAGTTCTTC. It yields the protein CAITRDRESYNEQFF.

The V call is TRBV6-4, the J call TRBJ1-1; 8 bases map to TRBD1. CDR3 length equals 16 residues. J gave up 3 bases and V 4 bases, and 10 bases lay outside the gene matches. From germline, CDR1 is MRHNA and CDR2 SNTAGT. CDR3 coding DNA: TGTGCCAGCAGTGTTCGGACAGGGAGGGGGTACACTGAAGCTTTCTTT. As protein: CASSVRTGRGYTEAFF.

This clone was picked up one time. This chain uses TRBV11-2 with TRBJ2-2; no reliable D call. The germline V gene encodes CDR1 SGHAT and CDR2 FQNNGV. This CDR3 is built from 14 residues. With 2 bases removed from V and 5 bases from J, the gap between germline ends came to 9 bases. The CDR3 loop reads CASSLSTSTGELFF. CDR3 DNA: TGTGCCAGCAGCTTATCAACATCAACCGGGGAGCTGTTTTTT.

Here the CDR3 reads CASSQEEGDTNEKLFF. The CDR3 DNA follows: TGTGCCAGCAGCCAAGAAGAGGGGGACACTAATGAAAAACTGTTTTTT. This chain uses TRBV4-2 with TRBJ1-4, with a tentative D call TRBD1 (6 bases). Trimming removed 0 bases from V and 2 bases from J, with 10 bases in between. Germline V CDR1 and CDR2: LGHNA, YNFKEQ. The CDR3 loop spans 16 amino acids.

The V and J genes are TRBV11-2 and TRBJ1-6; TRBD1 might be the D (6 bases). The CDR3 runs to 18 residues. Trimming removed 2 bases at V and 10 bases at J, with 24 bases between. From germline, CDR1 is SGHAT and CDR2 FQNNGV. Here the CDR3 reads CASSLMGPRLGGGSPLHF. CDR3 coding DNA: TGTGCCAGCAGCTTAATGGGGCCCAGGCTAGGGGGTGGGTCACCCCTCCACTTT.

The V gene is TRBV6-5, the J gene TRBJ1-2; 9 bases align to TRBD1. CDR1 is MNHEY and CDR2 is SVGAGI in the germline V gene. The CDR3 length is 14 residues. J was trimmed by 4 bases and V by 7 bases; bases with no gene match: 7. In DNA form, the CDR3 reads TGTGCCAGCAATACCGGGACAGGGCCCTATGGCTACACCTTC. Translated, it gives CASNTGTGPYGYTF.

This chain uses TRBV7-2 with TRBJ1-2; 8 bases are shared with TRBD1. Trimming removed 0 bases from V and 5 bases from J; junction bases left unmatched: 5. Germline V gives CDR1 SGHTA, CDR2 FQGNSA. CDR3 length equals 15 residues. For the CDR3, the DNA is TGTGCCAGCAGCTTAGCCTCTGGACAGGGATATGGCTACACCTTC. Translated, it gives CASSLASGQGYGYTF.

The chain couples TRBV19 to TRBJ2-4, with TRBD1 matching 7 bases. The CDR3 is 15 residues long. Germline V gene lookup returns CDR1 LNHDA and CDR2 SQIVND (reference sequence). Trimming cost V 4 bases and J 6 bases; bases outside gene matches: 9. CDR3 sequence: CASSSRDRTPNIQYF. CDR3 nucleotides: TGTGCCAGTAGTAGCCGGGACAGAACACCAAACATTCAGTACTTC.

The table lists this clone with a count of one. The genes are TRBV27 and TRBJ1-5; possibly TRBD1 for D (5 bases). Germline V lookup: CDR1 MNHEY, CDR2 SMNVEV (reference sequence). V was shortened by 4 bases and J by 1 base, with 14 bases between the two germline ends. This CDR3 is 16 amino acids long. The CDR3 nucleotides are TGTGCCAGCAGTTCGACCTCTAGGGGAAGCAATCAGCCCCAGCATTTT. It yields the protein CASSSTSRGSNQPQHF.

The chain uses TRBV27 and TRBJ1-1, with TRBD1 as a possible D gene (5 bases). The CDR3 is made up of 13 amino acids. Per germline, CDR1 MNHEY and CDR2 SMNVEV (reference sequence). Deletions cut 5 bases from V and 4 bases from J, with 11 bases between. The CDR3 DNA is TGTGCCAGCAGTACGAGGCAGGGCACTGAAGCTTTCTTT. Amino acids: CASSTRQGTEAFF.

The chain couples TRBV5-5 to TRBJ2-6; 11 bases align to TRBD1. J was trimmed by 4 bases and V by 4 bases; bases with no gene match: 13. The CDR3 has 19 amino acids. Germline lookup yields CDR1 SGHKS and CDR2 YYEKEE (reference sequence). The CDR3 sequence is CASSVDRGRSLSGANVLTF. CDR3 bases: TGTGCCAGCAGCGTGGACAGGGGGCGATCATTGTCAGGGGCCAACGTCCTGACTTTC.

The chain carries TRBV27 and TRBJ2-2; perhaps TRBD2 as D (6 bases). Between the trimmed V and J ends, which lost 3 bases and 3 bases, there was a span of 11 bases. Germline CDR1 MNHEY, CDR2 SMNVEV (reference sequence). The CDR3 is 15 amino acids. The CDR3 DNA follows: TGTGCCAGCAGTTTCGGGGGTTCATACACCGGGGAGCTGTTTTTT. Translated, it gives CASSFGGSYTGELFF.

The chain joins TRBV9 to TRBJ2-7, with D tentatively TRBD1 or TRBD2 (6 bases each). Germline lookup yields CDR1 SGDLS and CDR2 YYNGEE. Trimming took 4 bases from V and 5 from J, leaving 19 bases between them. This CDR3 region has 15 residues. The CDR3 DNA reads TGTGCCAGCAGCCTAGGGGGAGGCACGAAGGACGAGCAGTACTTC. Its protein product is CASSLGGGTKDEQYF.

The chain carries TRBV2 and TRBJ2-5, with 10 bases aligning to TRBD1. The CDR3 contains 15 residues. Per the germline V gene, CDR1 is SNHLY and CDR2 is FYNNEI. J lost 9 bases, V lost 5 bases, and 12 bases had no gene match. The CDR3 protein is CASSSPTGGLGAQYF. In nucleotides, the CDR3 is TGTGCCAGCAGTAGTCCGACAGGGGGCTTGGGGGCCCAGTACTTC.

The J gene is TRBJ1-2, the V gene TRBV7-9; the match to TRBD1 covers 9 bases. Germline trimming cut 5 bases from V and 8 bases from J; bases unmatched to any gene: 9. Germline V gives CDR1 SEHNR, CDR2 FQNEAQ (reference sequence). The CDR3 contains 14 residues. The chain's CDR3 is CASSGTGTIGGYTF. CDR3 sequence (DNA): TGTGCCAGCAGCGGGACAGGGACGATTGGCGGCTACACCTTC.

V usage is TRBV20-1 and J usage is TRBJ2-5; D not resolved. The CDR3 has 10 amino acids. The ends were cut back, 5 bases at V and 5 bases at J, with 6 bases in the middle. Germline V gene data show CDR1 as DFQATT and CDR2 as SNEGSKA (reference sequence). CDR3 region: CSAEMETQYF. For the CDR3, the DNA is TGCAGTGCTGAGATGGAGACCCAGTACTTC.

The rearrangement joins TRBV5-1 to TRBJ2-7; TRBD2 matches 7 bases. The CDR3 runs 14 residues. V dropped 4 bases and J dropped 2; count of bases not matched to a gene: 6. Germline CDR1 SGHRS, CDR2 YFSETQ. The CDR3 reads CASSTGGLTYEQYF. CDR3 sequence (DNA): TGCGCCAGCAGCACGGGGGGACTAACCTACGAGCAGTACTTC.

This clone was detected once. The CDR3 DNA reads as TGTGCCAGCACCTCCCGCCCGGGACTAGCGGCCTACGAGCAGTACTTC. Residues: CASTSRPGLAAYEQYF. V and J are TRBV5-4 and TRBJ2-7; 11 positions agree with TRBD2. This CDR3 has 16 residues. Germline V gives CDR1 SGHNT, CDR2 YYREEE (reference sequence). Trimming removed 6 bases from V and 2 bases from J; junction bases left unmatched: 10.

This clone was observed once. This chain joins TRBV12-3 or TRBV12-4 and TRBJ1-1; D is perhaps TRBD1 (6 bases). V lost 5 bases to trimming and J lost 4 bases, with 11 bases between them. This CDR3 contains 13 residues. CDR3 sequence reads: CASSVQGVTEAFF. The CDR3 DNA reads TGTGCCAGCAGTGTACAGGGTGTCACTGAAGCTTTCTTT.

V is TRBV5-6 and J is TRBJ1-3; TRBD1 is a possible D gene (5 bases). Trimming took 0 bases from V and 0 from J, leaving 13 bases between them. Germline V gene sequence: CDR1 SGHDT, CDR2 YYEEEE. This CDR3 contains 17 residues. The CDR3 DNA reads as TGTGCCAGCAGCTTGGAAACAGGTAACTCCTCTGGAAACACCATATATTTT. It codes for CASSLETGNSSGNTIYF.

The chain couples TRBV5-1 to TRBJ2-7; 9 bases fit TRBD1. Germline V gives CDR1 SGHRS, CDR2 YFSETQ. V was pared by 7 bases and J by 3 bases, with 14 bases of the junction left unmatched. The CDR3 is 16 amino acids. Here the CDR3 reads CASGLASSGQGYEQYF. Written as DNA, the CDR3 is TGCGCCAGCGGTCTTGCTTCATCGGGACAGGGCTACGAGCAGTACTTC.

The chain's CDR3 is CASSLARADLGETQYF. The CDR3 bases are TGCGCCAGCAGCTTGGCCAGGGCGGATCTGGGGGAGACCCAGTACTTC. This rearrangement joins TRBV5-1 to TRBJ2-5; perhaps TRBD1 as D (5 bases). This CDR3 has 16 residues. Trimming stripped 0 bases from V and 5 bases from J, with 17 bases between. Germline CDR1 and CDR2: SGHRS and YFSETQ. The variable domain in full, completed from reference TRBV5-1 and TRBJ2-5, reads KAGVTQTPRYLIKTRGQQVTLSCSPISGHRSVSWYQQTPGQGLQFLFEYFSETQRNKGNFPGRFSGRQFSNSRSEMNVSTLELGDSALYLCASSLARADLGETQYFGPGTRLLVL.

This clone was seen only a few times. CDR3 residues: CATSRDYAGIYEKLFF. CDR3 bases: TGTGCCACCAGCAGAGATTATGCAGGGATCTATGAAAAACTGTTTTTT. This chain joins TRBV15 and TRBJ1-4; tentative D call: TRBD1 (5 bases). Germline V gives CDR1 LNHNV, CDR2 YYDKDF (reference sequence). This CDR3 is built from 16 residues. Trimming shortened V by 0 bases and J by 6 bases, and 14 bases separated the two germline ends.

The rearrangement joins TRBV5-4 to TRBJ1-5; no reliable D call. Germline CDR1 and CDR2: SGHNT and YYREEE (reference sequence). The CDR3 consists of 13 residues. The ends were cut back, 2 bases at V and 6 bases at J, with 9 bases in the middle. CDR3 region: CASSFDSLQPQHF. For the CDR3, the DNA is TGTGCCAGCAGCTTTGACTCCCTTCAGCCCCAGCATTTT.

This chain joins TRBV5-4 and TRBJ1-5; the D gene is possibly TRBD1 (6 bases). V gave up 0 bases and J gave up 4 bases, with 26 bases separating them. This CDR3 spans 20 amino acids. Per germline, CDR1 SGHNT and CDR2 YYREEE (reference sequence). CDR3 in amino acids: CASSLALPTNPDRPNQPQHF. CDR3 DNA sequence: TGTGCCAGCAGCTTGGCCTTACCTACCAACCCGGACAGACCTAATCAGCCCCAGCATTTT. The full variable domain, its missing parts supplied by reference TRBV5-4 and TRBJ1-5, is ETGVTQSPTHLIKTRGQQVTLRCSSQSGHNTVSWYQQALGQGPQFIFQYYREEENGRGNFPPRFSGLQFPNYSSELNVNALELDDSALYLCASSLALPTNPDRPNQPQHFGDGTRLSIL.